The clone carrying this T cell receptor (beta chain) was observed a handful of times. Its antigen is not known. Reverse transcription of extracted RNA yielded cDNA, which provided the sequencing template. The method was immunoSEQ multiplex PCR; TCRdb's version includes in-frame clones alone and lacks a portion of them. This sample carries 150,000 or so clones, roughly 52% of them seen once, and the ten largest clones take 15% to 20%. Treatment indicated: oral pan-JAK inhibitor, 5-10 mg twice daily. The data stem from a study of CD8+ T cells in alopecia areata. Turning to the study itself: Treated patients were given 5 to 10 mg oral tofacitinib twice daily.

Points from the study as a whole: Besides other cells, scalp samples also yield sequences of resident alphabeta T cells from normal skin. Persistence of many expanded lesional clones was seen in scalp and blood during tofacitinib.

Germline CDR1 is ENHRY and CDR2 is SYGVKD. V trimming: 2 bases; J trimming: 5 bases; junction bases outside the gene matches: 8. The CDR3 sequence is 16 residues long. This sequence originates from a human donor with alopecia areata. This specimen was CD8+ T cells sorted from blood, taken at week 4, from a patient treated with tofacitinib. The rearrangement uses TRBV10-3 and TRBJ2-1; 8 bases match TRBD1. CDR3 in amino acids: CAISERGRGPHNEQFF. The DNA for the CDR3 is TGTGCCATCAGTGAGAGGGGCAGGGGGCCTCACAATGAGCAGTTCTTC.